Shown below are 5 T cell receptor beta chains from a single sample sequenced in a study of T cells in Graves' hyperthyroidism and ophthalmopathy. TCR beta CDR3 region amplification was performed from RNA transcripts. The primer set for the first-round RT-PCR of the TCR CDR3 was HTBI. TCRdb redid the calling of the multiplex PCR reads with MiXCR, one entry per CDR3 protein. There are 330,000 or so distinct CDR3 sequences in the sample; approximately 18% occur only once, and under 40% lies in the top ten. The sequenced sample was blood. The receptors stem from a man between 50 and 59 years old with Graves' ophthalmopathy.

This clonotype has a handful of counts. The V gene is TRBV6-5, the J gene TRBJ2-1; 15 positions match TRBD2. CDR1 is MNHEY, CDR2 SVGAGI, per germline. The CDR3 totals 19 residues. With V trimmed by 0 bases and J by 7 bases, 10 bases remained unmatched. As DNA, the CDR3 is TGTGCCAGCAGTTACTCCCTTGGACTAGCGGGAGGGTCGGGTAATGAGCAGTTCTTC. This codes for CASSYSLGLAGGSGNEQFF.

There are many counts of this clonotype. The chain employs TRBV20-1 and TRBJ2-5; D not certain. CDR1 DFQATT and CDR2 SNEGSKA come from the germline V gene (reference sequence). The V and J ends lost 4 bases and 2 bases respectively, with 5 bases between them. This CDR3 comprises 11 residues. This CDR3 is CSAIQQETQYF. The CDR3 DNA reads TGCAGTGCTATACAGCAAGAGACCCAGTACTTC.

This clonotype was found many times. This chain connects TRBV11-1 to TRBJ2-1; 9 nucleotides line up with TRBD1. V trimming: 6 bases; J trimming: 5 bases; junction bases outside the gene matches: 11. In germline, CDR1 is SGHAT, CDR2 FQDESV (reference sequence). The CDR3 has 16 residues. The CDR3: CASSPPGTGSNNEQFF. The CDR3 DNA reads as TGTGCCAGCAGTCCACCGGGGACAGGGAGCAACAATGAGCAGTTCTTC.

The genes are TRBV13 and TRBJ2-7; D gene ambiguous. V was clipped by 2 bases and J by 8 bases, with 19 bases between them. The CDR3 extends over 15 amino acids. The germline V gene has CDR1 PRHDT and CDR2 FYEKMQ (reference sequence). CDR3 loop: CASSLPPFKFLKQYF. In DNA, the CDR3 is TGTGCCAGCAGCTTACCCCCCTTCAAGTTCCTCAAGCAGTACTTC.

This sequence joins TRBV5-1 and TRBJ2-1; 10 bases line up with TRBD2. Trimming cost V 9 bases and J 5 bases; bases outside gene matches: 5. The CDR3 has 13 amino acids. Germline lookup yields CDR1 SGHRS and CDR2 YFSETQ. In DNA form, the CDR3 reads TGCGCCACGCCTAGCGGGGGAAACAATGAGCAGTTCTTC. It is translated as CATPSGGNNEQFF.